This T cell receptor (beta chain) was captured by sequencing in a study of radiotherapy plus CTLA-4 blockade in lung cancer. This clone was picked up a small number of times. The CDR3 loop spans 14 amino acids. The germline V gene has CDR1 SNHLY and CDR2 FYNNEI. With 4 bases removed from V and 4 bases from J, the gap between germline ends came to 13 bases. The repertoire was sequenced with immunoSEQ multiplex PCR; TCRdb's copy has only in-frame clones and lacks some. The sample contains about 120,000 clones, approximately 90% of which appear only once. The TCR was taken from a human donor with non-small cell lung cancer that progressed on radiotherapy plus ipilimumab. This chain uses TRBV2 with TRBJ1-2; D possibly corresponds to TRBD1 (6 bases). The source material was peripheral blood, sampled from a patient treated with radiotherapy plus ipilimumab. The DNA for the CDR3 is TGTGCCAGCAGTGGACAGGCGCCTGCCTATGGCTACACCTTC. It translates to CASSGQAPAYGYTF.